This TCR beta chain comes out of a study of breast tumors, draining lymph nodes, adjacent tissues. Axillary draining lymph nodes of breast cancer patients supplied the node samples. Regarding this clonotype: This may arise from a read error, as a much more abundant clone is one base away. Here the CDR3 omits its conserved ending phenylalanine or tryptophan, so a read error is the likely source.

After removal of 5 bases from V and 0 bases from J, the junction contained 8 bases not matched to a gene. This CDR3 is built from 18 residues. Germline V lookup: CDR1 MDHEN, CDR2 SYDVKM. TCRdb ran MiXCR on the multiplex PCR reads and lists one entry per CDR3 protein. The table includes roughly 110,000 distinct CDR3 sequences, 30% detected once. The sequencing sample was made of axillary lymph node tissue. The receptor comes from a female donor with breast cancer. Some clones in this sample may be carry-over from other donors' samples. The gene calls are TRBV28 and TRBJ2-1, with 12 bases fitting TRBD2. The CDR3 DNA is TGTGCCAGCAGTAAGACTAGCGGGGGCGATAGCTCCTACAATGAGCAGTTCCTC. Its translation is CASSKTSGGDSSYNEQFL.